One and the same sample provided the 23 T cell receptor beta chains below, sequenced in a study of cytomegalovirus exposure and HLA in healthy donors. Primers for the PCR totalled 60 Vbeta and 13 Jbeta. This table comes from immunoSEQ multiplex PCR, and its TCRdb copy is limited to in-frame clones, with some not included. Of about 90,000 clones in the sample, 50% to 75% were seen once. The sequencing sample was made of PBMCs. These receptors were collected from a man aged 25-45 years in good health and CMV-seronegative.

This clone has only one observation. In the same sample, other DNA sequences code for this CDR3. V usage is TRBV7-3 and J usage is TRBJ2-2; D uncertain. The germline V and J ends were trimmed by 5 bases and 4 bases, with 17 bases remaining between them. CDR1 is SGHTA, CDR2 FQGTGA, per germline. The CDR3 contains 16 residues. The CDR3 is CASSLQRGVPTGELFF. The CDR3 DNA follows: TGTGCCAGCAGCCTCCAGCGTGGCGTACCCACCGGGGAGCTGTTTTTT.

This chain uses TRBV19 with TRBJ1-5, with 9 bases that match TRBD1. The V gene end was trimmed by 10 bases and the J gene end by 1 base; junction bases not matched to a gene: 11. The CDR3 is 16 residues long. The germline gives CDR1 LNHDA, CDR2 SQIVND (reference sequence). The chain's CDR3 is CAIPGQGYYSNQPQHF. For the CDR3, the DNA is TGTGCCATCCCGGGACAGGGATATTACAGCAATCAGCCCCAGCATTTT.

The chain uses TRBV10-1 and TRBJ2-3; 9 bases fit TRBD2. The CDR3 length is 17 residues. Germline loops: CDR1 WNHNN, CDR2 SYGVQD (reference sequence). The V segment lost 0 bases and the J segment 2 bases; nucleotides outside the gene matches: 6. CDR3 bases: TGCGCCAGCAGTGAGTCGAGGCTAGCGGGGACCACAGATACGCAGTATTTT. This sequence encodes CASSESRLAGTTDTQYF.

The chain uses TRBV9 and TRBJ1-6, with 7 bases matching TRBD1. From germline, CDR1 is SGDLS and CDR2 YYNGEE. V was pared by 4 bases and J by 7 bases, with 8 bases of the junction left unmatched. This CDR3 is 15 amino acids long. Here the CDR3 DNA reads TGTGCCAGCAGCCCGCGACAGGGTGGCAATTCACCCCTCCACTTT. Its protein product is CASSPRQGGNSPLHF. Full variable domain (rest looked up from reference TRBV9 and TRBJ1-6): DSGVTQTPKHLITATGQRVTLRCSPRSGDLSVYWYQQSLDQGLQFLIQYYNGEERAKGNILERFSAQQFPDLHSELNLSSLELGDSALYFCASSPRQGGNSPLHFGNGTRLTVT.

This clone was seen a few times. The rearrangement joins TRBV7-3 to TRBJ1-1; D perhaps matches TRBD1 (5 bases). V was pared by 3 bases and J by 1 base, with 6 bases between. The CDR3 sequence is 13 residues long. Per germline, CDR1 SGHTA and CDR2 FQGTGA. The CDR3 sequence is CASSFQGNTEAFF. The CDR3 bases are TGTGCCAGCAGCTTTCAGGGGAACACTGAAGCTTTCTTT.

The chain employs TRBV9 and TRBJ2-5; a weak D match, TRBD2 (7 bases). Germline CDR1 is SGDLS and CDR2 is YYNGEE. With 0 bases removed from V and 1 base from J, the gap between germline ends came to 16 bases. The CDR3 totals 17 residues. This CDR3 reads CASSVDAAGARQETQYF. The CDR3 DNA sequence: TGTGCCAGCAGCGTAGATGCGGCGGGGGCCCGCCAAGAGACCCAGTACTTC. Supplemented by reference TRBV9 and TRBJ2-5, the full variable domain reads DSGVTQTPKHLITATGQRVTLRCSPRSGDLSVYWYQQSLDQGLQFLIQYYNGEERAKGNILERFSAQQFPDLHSELNLSSLELGDSALYFCASSVDAAGARQETQYFGPGTRLLVL.

The genes are TRBV6-5 and TRBJ2-7; D gene unclear. The V end lost 4 bases, the J end lost 0 bases, and 7 bases lay between the germline ends. This CDR3 has 13 residues. Germline V gene sequence: CDR1 MNHEY, CDR2 SVGAGI. This CDR3 reads CASSLRGSYEQYF. The CDR3 DNA sequence: TGTGCCAGCAGTTTGAGAGGCTCCTACGAGCAGTACTTC.

V is TRBV27 and J is TRBJ2-1; D not certain. Trimming shortened V by 0 bases and J by 3 bases, and 6 bases separated the two germline ends. The germline V gene has CDR1 MNHEY and CDR2 SMNVEV (reference sequence). The CDR3 is 14 amino acids. CDR3 sequence (DNA): TGTGCCAGCAGTTTATCCTCGGTCTACAATGAGCAGTTCTTC. Translated, it gives CASSLSSVYNEQFF.

This clone was counted a few times. This chain links TRBV7-3 with TRBJ2-7; perhaps TRBD2 as D (6 bases). V shed 5 bases and J shed 3 bases, with 17 bases lying between them. CDR1 and CDR2 (germline): SGHTA, FQGTGA. The CDR3 loop spans 15 amino acids. The CDR3 protein is CASSPHSDYYYEQYF. For the CDR3, the DNA is TGTGCCAGCAGCCCCCACTCGGACTACTACTACGAGCAGTACTTC.

This clone was observed a few times. The chain employs TRBV5-1 and TRBJ2-7, with D possibly TRBD1 on 6 matching bases. V was shortened by 1 base and J by 6 bases, with 14 bases between the two germline ends. The V gene's germline CDR1 is SGHRS and CDR2 YFSETQ. The CDR3 is made up of 14 amino acids. The CDR3: CASSLLQGGGEQYF. Here the CDR3 DNA reads TGCGCCAGCAGCTTGTTACAGGGCGGAGGCGAGCAGTACTTC.

The sample holds a few counts of this clone. Written as DNA, the CDR3 is TGTGCCAGCAGTTTAGCGCGACACTACGAGCAGTACTTC. Encoded protein: CASSLARHYEQYF. This sequence joins TRBV14 and TRBJ2-7, with D perhaps TRBD2 (5 bases). CDR3 length: 13 amino acids. Germline CDR1 SGHDN, CDR2 FVKESK. The V end was cut by 6 bases, the J end by 3 bases, with 12 bases between.

This chain uses TRBV6-1 with TRBJ2-7; TRBD1 might be the D (6 bases). V lost 2 bases and J 6 bases, leaving 23 bases between the germline ends. Germline-derived CDR1 and CDR2 are MNHNS and SASEGT. This CDR3 comprises 17 residues. CDR3 coding DNA: TGTGCCAGCAGTGAAATGATTTCACGTAGGACAGTGGGCGAGCAGTACTTC. This gives the protein CASSEMISRRTVGEQYF.

This sequence joins TRBV7-9 and TRBJ2-7; TRBD1 agrees at 7 bases. The trim removed 5 bases at V and 2 bases at J, leaving 6 bases unmatched. The CDR3 extends over 14 amino acids. Germline V gene sequence: CDR1 SEHNR, CDR2 FQNEAQ (reference sequence). The CDR3 sequence: CASSPRQGAYEQYF. CDR3 coding DNA: TGTGCCAGCAGCCCAAGACAGGGAGCCTACGAGCAGTACTTC. Looking up the rest from reference TRBV7-9 and TRBJ2-7 gives the full variable domain: DTGVSQNPRHKITKRGQNVTFRCDPISEHNRLYWYRQTLGQGPEFLTYFQNEAQLEKSRLLSDRFSAERPKGSFSTLEIQRTEQGDSAMYLCASSPRQGAYEQYFGPGTRLTVT.

In DNA, the CDR3 is TGTGCCAGCAGTTTGGGAGGCGAGCAGTACTTC. This codes for CASSLGGEQYF. The chain employs TRBV27 and TRBJ2-7; D perhaps matches TRBD2 (6 bases). Between the trimmed V and J ends, which lost 3 bases and 6 bases, there was a span of 6 bases. The germline V gene has CDR1 MNHEY and CDR2 SMNVEV (reference sequence). The CDR3 spans 11 residues.

The V gene is TRBV7-2, the J gene TRBJ2-7; weak D call: TRBD2 (5 bases). This CDR3 spans 14 amino acids. Germline values: CDR1 SGHTA, CDR2 FQGNSA. The V end was cut by 4 bases, the J end by 7 bases, with 17 bases between. The CDR3: CASSSTTFSGEQYF. CDR3 in DNA: TGTGCCAGCAGCTCGACTACTTTCTCGGGGGAGCAGTACTTC.

The chain is built from TRBV25-1 and TRBJ1-1; D is possibly TRBD1 (5 bases). This CDR3 is 14 amino acids long. Germline CDR1 MGHDK, CDR2 SYGVNS. With 6 bases removed from V and 3 bases from J, the gap between germline ends came to 14 bases. CDR3 coding DNA: TGTGCCAGCAGACGGGGGGGGTCGGACACTGAAGCTTTCTTT. It encodes CASRRGGSDTEAFF. The full variable domain, with the rest looked up from reference TRBV25-1 and TRBJ1-1, is EADIYQTPRYLVIGTGKKITLECSQTMGHDKMYWYQQDPGMELHLIHYSYGVNSTEKGDLSSESTVSRIRTEHFPLTLESARPSHTSQYLCASRRGGSDTEAFFGQGTRLTVV.

The J gene is TRBJ2-7, the V gene TRBV29-1; 10 nucleotides match TRBD1. Germline CDR1 reads SQVTM; CDR2 reads ANQGSEA. The CDR3 loop spans 13 amino acids. Unmatched junction bases numbered 8, after V lost 6 bases and J lost 6 bases. Here the CDR3 reads CSVLPGQGLEQYF. CDR3 coding DNA: TGCAGCGTGCTACCGGGACAGGGGCTCGAGCAGTACTTC.

The chain recombines TRBV2 with TRBJ2-1; 8 nucleotides match TRBD2. Per germline, CDR1 SNHLY and CDR2 FYNNEI. The ends lost 0 bases at V and 6 bases at J; junction bases unmatched: 10. The CDR3 is made up of 17 amino acids. This CDR3 reads CASSEALSGSGPNEQFF. The CDR3 DNA reads TGTGCCAGCAGTGAAGCGTTGAGCGGGAGTGGCCCCAATGAGCAGTTCTTC.

There are a few counts of this clone. The chain recombines TRBV14 with TRBJ1-1; no firm D call. This CDR3 spans 14 amino acids. The germline V gene encodes CDR1 SGHDN and CDR2 FVKESK. V was clipped by 4 bases and J by 1 base, with 10 bases between them. The CDR3 here is CASSLKRENTEAFF. In DNA form, the CDR3 reads TGTGCCAGCAGCCTTAAGCGCGAGAACACTGAAGCTTTCTTT.

CDR3 nucleotide sequence: TGTGCCAGCAGCGTAACTAGCGGGAATCACGAGCAGTACTTC. Its protein is CASSVTSGNHEQYF. The gene calls are TRBV9 and TRBJ2-7; 10 bases are shared with TRBD2. V lost 1 base to trimming and J lost 5 bases; unmatched junction nucleotides: 3. The CDR3 is 14 residues long. Germline V CDR1 and CDR2: SGDLS, YYNGEE.

This clone was recorded a few times. This chain uses TRBV9 with TRBJ2-2; D is possibly TRBD1 (5 bases). The CDR3 sequence is 15 residues long. Germline CDR1 reads SGDLS; CDR2 reads YYNGEE. Trimming removed 4 bases at V and 8 bases at J, with 18 bases between. The CDR3 loop reads CASSPTAGPRGELFF. CDR3 nucleotide sequence: TGTGCCAGCAGCCCAACGGCAGGGCCTCGGGGGGAGCTGTTTTTT.

The chain combines TRBV7-3 with TRBJ2-4; 8 bases map to TRBD1. CDR3 size: 14 residues. Germline loops: CDR1 SGHTA, CDR2 FQGTGA. Unmatched junction bases numbered 10, after V lost 0 bases and J lost 15 bases. CDR3 nucleotides: TGTGCCAGCAGCTTAACCGGACAGGGTAGGGTTGTGTACTTC. Protein: CASSLTGQGRVVYF.

The sample holds a few counts of this clone. The chain uses TRBV6-1 and TRBJ2-5; 11 bases align to TRBD2. The length of the CDR3 is 15 residues. After removal of 7 bases from V and 4 bases from J, the junction contained 8 bases not matched to a gene. CDR1 and CDR2 (germline): MNHNS, SASEGT. CDR3 nucleotides: TGTGCCAGCAATCCCCTCCTAGCGGGAGGAGAGACCCAGTACTTC. As protein: CASNPLLAGGETQYF.